The T cell receptor (beta chain) under discussion was sequenced for a study of T cell repertoires in cytomegalovirus infection. TCRdb reprocessed the reads with MiXCR, giving one entry per CDR3 protein. The profile shows about 490,000 distinct CDR3 sequences, 11% of them singletons. Ten or more counts support this clonotype. The TCR was taken from a human donor in good health (CMV status not recorded). Some clones in this sample may be carry-over from other donors' samples. Sequenced: PBMCs.

The CDR3 DNA reads TGCGCCAGCAGCCCAGGTACCGGGGGGCACTACAATGAGCAGTTCTTC. Protein: CASSPGTGGHYNEQFF. The chain recombines TRBV5-1 with TRBJ2-1; D is possibly TRBD2 (7 bases). V lost 4 bases and J lost 3, with 17 bases in between. The germline V gene has CDR1 SGHRS and CDR2 YFSETQ. The CDR3 covers 16 residues.